This TCR beta chain came from a study of CD8 T cells in Susac syndrome. RNA totalling about 0.5 to 1 ug underwent reverse transcription with random hexamers. The method of amplification for TCR beta CDR3 was immunoSEQ multiplex PCR, covering 54 Vbeta and 13 Jbeta. One entry per CDR3 protein results from TCRdb running MiXCR on the immunoSEQ multiplex PCR reads. Here the sample spans 160,000 or so distinct CDR3 sequences, about 91% being singletons. The study sequenced TCR beta in blood CD8+ and CD4+ T cells. Controls were drawn from healthy donors and were matched for age and sex. The source of this sequence is a human donor in good health. The sequenced sample consisted of CD4+ T cells from PBMCs.

CDR3 amino acids: CASSSGWTGSYGYTF. The CDR3 region has the DNA TGTGCCAGCAGTTCCGGTTGGACAGGGAGCTATGGCTACACCTTC. This chain links TRBV28 with TRBJ1-2; TRBD1 matches at 8 bases. Germline trimming cut 4 bases from V and 4 bases from J; bases unmatched to any gene: 8. The length of the CDR3 is 15 residues. CDR1 MDHEN and CDR2 SYDVKM come from the germline V gene.